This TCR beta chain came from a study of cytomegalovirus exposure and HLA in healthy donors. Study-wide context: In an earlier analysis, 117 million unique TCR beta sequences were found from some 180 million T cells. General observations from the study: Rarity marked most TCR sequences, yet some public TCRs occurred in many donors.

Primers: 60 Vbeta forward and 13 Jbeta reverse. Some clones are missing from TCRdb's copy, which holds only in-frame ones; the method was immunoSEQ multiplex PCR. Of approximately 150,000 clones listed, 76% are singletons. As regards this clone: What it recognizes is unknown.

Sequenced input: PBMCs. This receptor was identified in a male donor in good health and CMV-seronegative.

This chain's CDR3 is CASSQGMYHNSPLHF. DNA of the CDR3: TGTGCCAGCAGCCAGGGGATGTACCATAATTCACCCCTCCACTTT. V and J are TRBV6-5 and TRBJ1-6; D perhaps matches TRBD1 (6 bases). This CDR3 has 15 residues. Germline CDR1 and CDR2: MNHEY and SVGAGI. V was cut by 6 bases and J by 5 bases, with 14 bases left in between.